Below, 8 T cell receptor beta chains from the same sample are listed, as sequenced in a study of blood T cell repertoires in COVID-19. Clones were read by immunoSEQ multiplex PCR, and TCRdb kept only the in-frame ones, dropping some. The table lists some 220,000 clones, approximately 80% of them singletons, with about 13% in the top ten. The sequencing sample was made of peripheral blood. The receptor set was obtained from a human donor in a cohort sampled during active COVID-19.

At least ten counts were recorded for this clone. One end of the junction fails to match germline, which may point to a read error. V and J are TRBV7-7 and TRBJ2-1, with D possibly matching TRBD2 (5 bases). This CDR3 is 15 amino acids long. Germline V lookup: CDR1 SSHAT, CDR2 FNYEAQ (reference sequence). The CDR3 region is CASSPTPTGVGEQFF. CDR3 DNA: TGTGCTAGCAGCCCAACCCCCACCGGGGTGGGTGAGCAGTTCTTC.

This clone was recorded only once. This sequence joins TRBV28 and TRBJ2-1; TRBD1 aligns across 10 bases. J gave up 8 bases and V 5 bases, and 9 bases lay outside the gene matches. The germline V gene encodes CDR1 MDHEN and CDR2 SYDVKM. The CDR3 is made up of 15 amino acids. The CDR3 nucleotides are TGTGCCAGCAGTGACCCGGGACAGGGGAGCGATGAGCAGTTCTTC. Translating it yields CASSDPGQGSDEQFF.

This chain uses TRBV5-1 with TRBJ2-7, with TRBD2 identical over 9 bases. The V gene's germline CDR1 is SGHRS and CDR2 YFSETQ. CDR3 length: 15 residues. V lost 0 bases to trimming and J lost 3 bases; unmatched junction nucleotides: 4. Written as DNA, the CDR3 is TGCGCCAGCAGCTTGGGAGCGGGGGGATTCTACGAGCAGTACTTC. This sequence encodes CASSLGAGGFYEQYF.

The CDR3 sequence: CASSIQITGESSYEQYF. CDR3 sequence (DNA): TGTGCCAGTAGTATACAAATCACAGGGGAAAGCTCCTACGAGCAGTACTTC. This chain connects TRBV19 to TRBJ2-7; 7 nucleotides match TRBD1. CDR3 length equals 17 residues. V dropped 2 bases and J dropped 0; count of bases not matched to a gene: 10. CDR1 is LNHDA, CDR2 SQIVND, per germline (reference sequence).

The CDR3 coding sequence is TGCAGCGTTGCGCGACAGAAAGAGACCCAGTACTTC. It translates to CSVARQKETQYF. The rearrangement links TRBV29-1 to TRBJ2-5, with TRBD1 as a possible D gene (5 bases). Trimming stripped 4 bases from V and 3 bases from J, with 9 bases between. This CDR3 has 12 amino acids. CDR1 and CDR2 from the germline V gene are SQVTM and ANQGSEA.

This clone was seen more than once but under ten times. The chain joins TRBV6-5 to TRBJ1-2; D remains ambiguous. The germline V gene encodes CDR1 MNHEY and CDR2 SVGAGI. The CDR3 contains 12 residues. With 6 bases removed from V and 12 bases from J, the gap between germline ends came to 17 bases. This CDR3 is CASSLRKEGNTF. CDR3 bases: TGTGCCAGCAGCCTCAGGAAGGAGGGAAACACCTTC.

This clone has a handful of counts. The CDR3 loop is CASSLEHNTEAFF. CDR3 bases: TGCGCCAGCAGCTTGGAGCATAACACTGAAGCTTTCTTT. V gene TRBV5-1 combines with J gene TRBJ1-1; D is unresolved. Germline loops: CDR1 SGHRS, CDR2 YFSETQ. The CDR3 totals 13 residues. V was clipped by 0 bases and J by 2 bases, with 5 bases between them. The entire variable domain, with the rest obtained from reference TRBV5-1 and TRBJ1-1, is as follows: KAGVTQTPRYLIKTRGQQVTLSCSPISGHRSVSWYQQTPGQGLQFLFEYFSETQRNKGNFPGRFSGRQFSNSRSEMNVSTLELGDSALYLCASSLEHNTEAFFGQGTRLTVV.

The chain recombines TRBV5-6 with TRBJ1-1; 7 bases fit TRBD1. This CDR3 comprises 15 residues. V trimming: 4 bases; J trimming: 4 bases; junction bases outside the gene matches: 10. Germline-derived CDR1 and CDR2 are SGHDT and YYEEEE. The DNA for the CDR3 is TGTGCCAGCAGCCTCTGGACAGGTTCTAGCACTGAAGCTTTCTTT. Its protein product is CASSLWTGSSTEAFF.